This TCR beta chain was sequenced during a study of blood T cell repertoires in COVID-19. At the level of the study: Sites in the United States, Italy and Spain provided acute and convalescent COVID-19 samples.

Original methodology: Cell counts per sample came from amplifying reference gene primers. Generated by immunoSEQ multiplex PCR, the TCRdb table keeps only in-frame clones and is missing some. V and J calls plus clone size are reproduced from that table; the DNA served to infer D and trimming. The profile covers about 160,000 clones, with 80% to 90% appearing a single time and roughly 19% taken by the ten largest. Germline V lookup: CDR1 MDHEN, CDR2 SYDVKM. There are 13 residues in the CDR3. Trimming removed 3 bases at V and 7 bases at J, with 9 bases between. This receptor was obtained from a woman of 80 years or more with acute or convalescent COVID-19. The J gene is TRBJ2-2, the V gene TRBV28; D is perhaps TRBD2 (5 bases). The sample was peripheral blood. CDR3 protein: CASSLRVGGELFF. The CDR3, as DNA: TGTGCCAGCAGTTTGAGGGTGGGCGGGGAGCTGTTTTTT.